The source of this T cell receptor (beta chain) is a study of OX40 agonist ivuxolimab in advanced cancers. Study-wide results and caveats: Low normalized T-cell clonal expansion was also seen in some nonresponders. Averaged across samples, CD8+ T cells carried more expanded clones than CD4+ did. Low clonal expansion, among the lowest seen, marked partial responders at 0.1-3.0 mg/kg.

The CDR3 runs 15 residues. CDR1 SEHNR and CDR2 FQNEAQ come from the germline V gene (reference sequence). V was cut by 0 bases and J by 1 base, with 9 bases left in between. Clones were sequenced by immunoSEQ multiplex PCR, and TCRdb holds only the in-frame ones, with some missing. The sample contains roughly 80,000 clones, 65% to 90% of which appear only once. About this clone itself: No antigen is known for it.

The source of this sequence is an adult with an advanced solid tumor such as melanoma, head and neck, liver or kidney cancer. The chain recombines TRBV7-9 with TRBJ1-1; no reliable D call. The sequenced sample was CD4+ or CD8+ T cells sorted from blood, obtained in a trial of the OX40 agonist ivuxolimab. Here the CDR3 DNA reads TGTGCCAGCAGCTTAGCCCGAAGAAGGAACACTGAAGCTTTCTTT. Protein: CASSLARRRNTEAFF.